This paragraph reports one T cell receptor beta chain. This clonotype has just one count. It has no known antigen specificity. Base qualities were left out, and no much larger clone turns up one base away. One read alone lends weak support. High-throughput TCR beta sequencing profiled peripheral blood CD8+ and CD4+ T cells from healthy donors, Susac syndrome patients and multiple sclerosis patients. Recently defined diagnostic criteria for definite or probable disease were met by the Susac syndrome patients. CD8+ TEMRA cells were enriched by FACS, while bulk CD8+ and CD4+ T cells were purified by magnetic negative isolation. Blood was collected in EDTA tubes and processed within 24 hours, with PBMCs isolated through density gradient centrifugation. PBMCs intended for TCR sequencing were frozen in liquid nitrogen and were later thawed in a 37 degrees C water bath. The sorted or isolated CD4+, CD8+ and CD8+ TEMRA cells reached a purity of at least 90%.

RNA was extracted with the RNeasy kit and roughly 0.45 to 1 ug was reverse transcribed using random hexamers. The immunoSEQ multiplex PCR assay, covering 54 Vbeta and 13 Jbeta segments, was used to amplify TCR beta CDR3 regions. To correct PCR amplification bias, a synthetic template baseline was used for both primer optimization and computational correction. Per the source publication's procedure: Reads were assigned to V, D and J genes according to IMGT and analyzed in immunoSEQ Analyzer, with only productive sequences retained. To calculate clonality, Shannon entropy was normalized by log2 of the number of productive unique sequences and then subtracted from one. For each patient and control, public and private clones were evaluated among the 100 most prevalent clones. Clones were defined as Susac-specific when absent from the healthy and MS cohorts, from 1,000 to 1,100 published viral clones and from other ImmuneACCESS disease sequences. TCRdb cleaned the public reads at Q25 with fastp, built clones with MiXCR and kept in-frame beta chains. Each record represents a unique CDR3 protein, reported with the most common genes and DNA among its rows. TCRdb's processing, not the authors' own work, is the source of the V and J calls. Within this sample are about 120,000 distinct CDR3 sequences, with roughly 94% of them counted one time only. In total, the top ten clones hold around 0.28% of the sample.

These data belong to a study of CD8 T cells in Susac syndrome (dated by TCRdb to about 2019). Regarding the study in general: Of the Susac syndrome patients who were sequenced, about eight were in clinical remission while more than five had clinically active disease. Clonality of the CD8+ T cell repertoire was compared between over ten healthy donors, approximately 14 Susac syndrome patients and 15 multiple sclerosis patients. Whether CD8+ T cell activation and differentiation in Susac syndrome was antigen driven was tested using repertoire sequencing. At the time of blood withdrawal, Susac syndrome patients were either therapy-naive, taking corticosteroids (with some also receiving IVIg), or on IVIg alone. Results and caveats for the whole study, not just this receptor: Susac syndrome CD8+ repertoires showed clonal expansion, highest in CD8+ TEMRA cells and greater in clinically active than remitting patients. In the total CD8+ and CD8+ TEMRA repertoires, sixteen and five Susac-specific public clones, respectively, were identified. The TCR sequencing and HLA analysis was acknowledged to have included a relatively small number of individuals.

As encoded in the germline V gene, CDR1 is SNHLY while CDR2 is FYNNEI. Trimming costs V 10 bases and J 3 bases, and their ends lie 17 bases apart. Taken from cysteine to phenylalanine, the CDR3 has 14 residues. Only CDR3 DNA remains: 42 bases, in frame from the first base. This receptor chain uses TRBV2 and TRBJ2-3, with the D gene not confidently named. The clonotype originates from a human donor with Susac syndrome. The sequencing sample was made of CD8+ T cells from PBMCs. The CDR3 loop reads CATRELGPTDTQYF. The DNA is as follows: TGTGCCACCCGCGAACTCGGACCGACAGATACGCAGTATTTT.